A selection of T cell receptor beta chains follows, all from one sample in a study of blood T cell repertoires in COVID-19. Profiled with immunoSEQ multiplex PCR; TCRdb holds only in-frame clones, not every one. The table shows about 410,000 clones, with roughly 91% occurring only once. The sequenced sample consisted of PBMCs or T cells enriched from blood (not recorded which). The receptors stem from a woman aged 25 to 39 who had recovered from COVID-19. The CDR3 runs from the conserved cysteine through the conserved F or W. The D gene is left open where the match is weak. Expanded clones are given a class, and other clones once, few, many or no size at all.

clone_size,j_call,v_call,d_call,cdr3_nt,cdr3_aa
NA,TRBJ2-6,TRBV27,NA,TGTGCCAGCAGTCTACGGTTAGCAGGGTTAAACTCTGGGGCCAACGTCCTGACTTTC,CASSLRLAGLNSGANVLTF
NA,TRBJ1-2,TRBV19,TRBD1,TGTGCCAGTAGTATAGAAGCGGGGACAGGGCGGCGGTATGGCTACACCTTC,CASSIEAGTGRRYGYTF
NA,TRBJ2-2,TRBV7-6,TRBD1,TGTGCCAGCAGCTTATTGTGGACAGGGGGCCTCGGGGAGCTGTTTTTT,CASSLLWTGGLGELFF
NA,TRBJ2-7,TRBV27,TRBD1,TGTGCCAGCAGTTACAGGGGGCCCTACGAGCAGTACTTC,CASSYRGPYEQYF
NA,TRBJ2-2,TRBV6-2/TRBV6-3,TRBD1,TGTGCCAGCAGTTCGGGACAGGGTGGCGGGGAGCTGTTTTTT,CASSSGQGGGELFF
NA,TRBJ2-1,TRBV7-9,NA,TGTGCCAGCAGCTTAGGCGCCGGTTCTGTATCAAACAATGAGCAGTTCTTC,CASSLGAGSVSNNEQFF
NA,TRBJ2-1,TRBV7-6,NA,TGTGCCAGCAGCAGCGACGGAAGCTCCTACAATGAGCAGTTCTTC,CASSSDGSSYNEQFF
NA,TRBJ1-5,TRBV9,NA,TGTGCCAGCAGCCCGAGGGGCGACAGGAATCATCAGCCCCAGCATTTT,CASSPRGDRNHQPQHF
NA,TRBJ2-5,TRBV7-2,TRBD2,TGTGCCAGCAGCTTAGAGTCCCCGTATCGTCCGGGAGGGGCCCAGTACTTC,CASSLESPYRPGGAQYF
NA,TRBJ2-7,TRBV12-3/TRBV12-4,NA,TGTGCCAGCAGCCTGAATTGGGGCGCCGAGCAGTACTTC,CASSLNWGAEQYF
NA,TRBJ1-6,TRBV4-2,NA,TGTGCCAGCAGCCAAGAAGCACAGTCTAATTCACCCCTCCACTTT,CASSQEAQSNSPLHF
NA,TRBJ2-7,TRBV9,TRBD1,TGTGCCAGCAGCGTCGAGGGGACAGAGGCCTACGAGCAGTACTTC,CASSVEGTEAYEQYF
NA,TRBJ2-5,TRBV30,TRBD2,TGTGCCTGGAGAGAGGGACTAGTGGGTACCCAGTACTTC,CAWREGLVGTQYF
NA,TRBJ2-5,TRBV30,NA,TGTGCCTGGAGTGTCGGAGAAGAGACCCAGTACTTC,CAWSVGEETQYF
NA,TRBJ2-3,TRBV14,NA,TGTGCCAGCAGCCAAGTAGTGAGCACAGATACGCAGTATTTT,CASSQVVSTDTQYF
NA,TRBJ2-5,TRBV30,NA,TGTGCCTGGAATGGCAGGGGCTCCGAAGAGACCCAGTACTTC,CAWNGRGSEETQYF
NA,TRBJ2-5,TRBV28,NA,TGTGCCAGCAGTGTCCCCACACCAAGCCAAGAGACCCAGTACTTC,CASSVPTPSQETQYF
NA,TRBJ2-7,TRBV6-6,NA,TGTGCCAGCAGTTACGCCCTATACGAGCAGTACTTC,CASSYALYEQYF
NA,TRBJ2-7,TRBV6-5,TRBD2,TGTGCCAGCTATCAGCGGGGGGAAACCTACGAGCAGTACTTC,CASYQRGETYEQYF
NA,TRBJ2-3,TRBV7-3,TRBD2,TGTGCCAGCAGCGTAGCGGGAGGCAGCACAGATACGCAGTATTTT,CASSVAGGSTDTQYF
NA,TRBJ1-6,TRBV6-5,TRBD1,TGTGCCAGCGGAATCGGGACAGTTTCACCCCTCCACTTT,CASGIGTVSPLHF
once,TRBJ1-2,TRBV11-1,TRBD1,TGTGCCAGCAGCCCGGGACAGAACTATGGCTACACCTTC,CASSPGQNYGYTF
NA,TRBJ1-4,TRBV7-6,NA,TGTGCCAGCAGCTTAGAAGTTGGCAGAGCAGACGGGGAACTGTTTTTT,CASSLEVGRADGELFF
NA,TRBJ2-1,TRBV7-3,TRBD2,TGTGCCAGCAGCTTAACTAGCGGGAGACTCAATGAGCAGTTCTTC,CASSLTSGRLNEQFF
few,TRBJ2-3,TRBV3-1/TRBV3-2,TRBD2,TGTGCCAGCAGCCCCTCCGGGACTAGGGTTATTAGCACAGATACGCAGTATTTT,CASSPSGTRVISTDTQYF
NA,TRBJ2-2,TRBV7-2,TRBD1,TGTGCCAGCGCGGTAAGACAGGGTATCAACGGGGAGCTGTTTTTT,CASAVRQGINGELFF
NA,TRBJ2-7,TRBV9,TRBD1,TGTGCCAGCAGCGTGCGGGGACAGGGATTTGGCGAGCAGTACTTC,CASSVRGQGFGEQYF